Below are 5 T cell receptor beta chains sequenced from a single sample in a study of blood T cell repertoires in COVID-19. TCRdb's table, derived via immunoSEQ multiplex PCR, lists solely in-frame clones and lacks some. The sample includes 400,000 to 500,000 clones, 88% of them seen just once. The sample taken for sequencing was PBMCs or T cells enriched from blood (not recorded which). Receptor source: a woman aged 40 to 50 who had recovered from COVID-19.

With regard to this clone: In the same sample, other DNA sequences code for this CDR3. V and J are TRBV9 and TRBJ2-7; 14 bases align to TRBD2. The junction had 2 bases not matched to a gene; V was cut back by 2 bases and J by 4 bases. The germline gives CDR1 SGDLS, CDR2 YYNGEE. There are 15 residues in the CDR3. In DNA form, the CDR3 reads TGTGCCAGCAGCGTCGGGACTAGCGGGAGTTACGAGCAGTACTTC. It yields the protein CASSVGTSGSYEQYF.

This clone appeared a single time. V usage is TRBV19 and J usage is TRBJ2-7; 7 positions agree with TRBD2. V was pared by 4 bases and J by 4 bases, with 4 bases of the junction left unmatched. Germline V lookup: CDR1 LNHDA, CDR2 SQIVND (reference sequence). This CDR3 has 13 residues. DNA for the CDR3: TGTGCCAGTAGTAGCGGGAGCCAGTACGAGCAGTACTTC. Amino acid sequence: CASSSGSQYEQYF.

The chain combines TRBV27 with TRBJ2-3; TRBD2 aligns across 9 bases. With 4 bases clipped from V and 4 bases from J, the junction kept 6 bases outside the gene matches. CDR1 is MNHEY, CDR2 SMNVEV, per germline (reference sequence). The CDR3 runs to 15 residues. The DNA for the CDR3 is TGTGCCAGCAGTTCCCCTAGCGGGAACGCAGATACGCAGTATTTT. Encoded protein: CASSSPSGNADTQYF.

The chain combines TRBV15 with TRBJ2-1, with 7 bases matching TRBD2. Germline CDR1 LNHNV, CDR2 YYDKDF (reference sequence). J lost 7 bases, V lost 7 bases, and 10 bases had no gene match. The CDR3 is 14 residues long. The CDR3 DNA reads TGTGCCACCATCGGGGACTATCAAACTAATGAGCAGTTCTTC. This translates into CATIGDYQTNEQFF.

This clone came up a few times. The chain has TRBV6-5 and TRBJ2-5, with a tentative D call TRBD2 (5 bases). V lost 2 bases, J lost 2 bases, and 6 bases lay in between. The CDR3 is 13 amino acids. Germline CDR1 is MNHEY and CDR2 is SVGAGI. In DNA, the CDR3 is TGTGCCAGCAGTTACCAGCGGCAAGAGACCCAGTACTTC. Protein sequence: CASSYQRQETQYF.